Detailed here is one TCR beta chain. The data were taken from a study of tissue T cells after allogeneic stem cell transplantation. Clones were read by immunoSEQ multiplex PCR, and TCRdb kept only the in-frame ones, dropping some. The data show about 43,000 clones, over 85% seen once. Sequences were derived from blood, sampled before transplantation. The sequence was collected from a woman between 35 and 70 years old who later had graft-versus-host disease after an allogeneic stem cell transplant.

This CDR3 reads CASKTSGWSNQPQHF. The CDR3 bases are TGTGCCAGCAAAACCTCGGGTTGGAGCAATCAGCCCCAGCATTTT. The chain combines TRBV28 with TRBJ1-5; D is uncertain. Germline CDR1 MDHEN, CDR2 SYDVKM. The V gene lost 7 bases and the J gene lost 1 base, with 14 bases spanning the gap. This CDR3 comprises 15 residues.